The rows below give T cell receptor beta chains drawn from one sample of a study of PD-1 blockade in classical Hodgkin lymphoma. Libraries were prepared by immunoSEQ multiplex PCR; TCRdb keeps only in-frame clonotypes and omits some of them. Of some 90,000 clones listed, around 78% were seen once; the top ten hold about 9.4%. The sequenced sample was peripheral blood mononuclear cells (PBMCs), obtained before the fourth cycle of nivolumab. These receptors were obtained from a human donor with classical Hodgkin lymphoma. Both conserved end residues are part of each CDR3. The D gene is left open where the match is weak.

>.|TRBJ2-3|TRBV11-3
CASSSGHSHTDTQYF
TGTGCCAGCAGCTCTGGCCACTCTCACACAGATACGCAGTATTTT
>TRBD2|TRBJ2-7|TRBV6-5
CASTYSGGYEQYF
TGTGCCAGCACCTACTCGGGGGGGTACGAGCAGTACTTC
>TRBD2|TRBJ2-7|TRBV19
CASSIAVILAGASEQYF
TGTGCCAGTAGTATAGCCGTCATACTAGCGGGAGCGAGTGAGCAGTACTTC
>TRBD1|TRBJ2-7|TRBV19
CASSIYGQGVSYEQYF
TGTGCCAGTAGTATATACGGACAGGGTGTATCCTACGAGCAGTACTTC
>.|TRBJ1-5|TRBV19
CASSIERLSNQPQHF
TGTGCCAGTAGTATAGAACGGCTTAGCAATCAGCCCCAGCATTTT
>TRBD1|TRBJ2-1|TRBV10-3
CAIGGTGGTEQFF
TGTGCCATTGGCGGGACAGGGGGCACTGAGCAGTTCTTC
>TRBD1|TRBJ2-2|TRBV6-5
CATKVDRVDTGELFF
TGTGCCACCAAGGTGGACAGGGTGGACACCGGGGAGCTGTTTTTT
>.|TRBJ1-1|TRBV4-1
CASSHFDTLNTEAFF
TGCGCCAGCAGCCATTTTGACACACTGAACACTGAAGCTTTCTTT
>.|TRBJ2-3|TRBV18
CASSPISGTDTQYF
TGTGCCAGCTCACCGATCAGCGGCACAGATACGCAGTATTTT
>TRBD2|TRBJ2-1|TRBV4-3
CASSQWGPLAAFIDEQFF
TGCGCCAGCAGCCAATGGGGCCCGCTAGCGGCCTTTATCGATGAGCAGTTCTTC
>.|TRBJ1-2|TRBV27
CASGPFYGYTF
TGTGCCAGCGGGCCCTTCTATGGCTACACCTTC
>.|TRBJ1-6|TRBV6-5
CASSYGQGFRAPLHF
TGTGCCAGCAGTTACGGGCAGGGATTCAGGGCACCCCTCCACTTT
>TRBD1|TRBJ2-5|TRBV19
CASSTDRGRETQYF
TGTGCCAGTAGTACCGACAGGGGACGAGAGACCCAGTACTTC
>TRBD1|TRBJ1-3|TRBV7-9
CASSFGSGQGGNTIYF
TGTGCCAGCAGCTTTGGTTCGGGACAGGGAGGAAACACCATATATTTT
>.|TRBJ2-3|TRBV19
CASSMGGHFTDTQYF
TGTGCCAGTAGTATGGGGGGACACTTCACAGATACGCAGTATTTT
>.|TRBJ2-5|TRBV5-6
CASSAGGVTPQETQYF
TGTGCCAGCAGCGCGGGCGGGGTAACGCCGCAAGAGACCCAGTACTTC